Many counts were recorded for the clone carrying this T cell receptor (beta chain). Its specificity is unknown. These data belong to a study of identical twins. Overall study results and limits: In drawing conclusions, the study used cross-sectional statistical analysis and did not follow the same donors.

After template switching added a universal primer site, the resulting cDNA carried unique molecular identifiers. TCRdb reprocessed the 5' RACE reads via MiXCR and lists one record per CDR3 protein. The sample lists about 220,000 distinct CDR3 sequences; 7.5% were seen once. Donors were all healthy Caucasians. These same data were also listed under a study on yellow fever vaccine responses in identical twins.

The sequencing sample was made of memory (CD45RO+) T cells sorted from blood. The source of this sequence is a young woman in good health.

CDR3 sequence reads: CSARWAENRETQYF. Written as DNA, the CDR3 is TGCAGTGCTAGATGGGCGGAGAACCGGGAGACCCAGTACTTC. The chain has TRBV20-1 and TRBJ2-5; D not certain. This CDR3 comprises 14 residues. Germline assignment: CDR1 DFQATT and CDR2 SNEGSKA (reference sequence). V lost 2 bases and J lost 5, with 15 bases in between.